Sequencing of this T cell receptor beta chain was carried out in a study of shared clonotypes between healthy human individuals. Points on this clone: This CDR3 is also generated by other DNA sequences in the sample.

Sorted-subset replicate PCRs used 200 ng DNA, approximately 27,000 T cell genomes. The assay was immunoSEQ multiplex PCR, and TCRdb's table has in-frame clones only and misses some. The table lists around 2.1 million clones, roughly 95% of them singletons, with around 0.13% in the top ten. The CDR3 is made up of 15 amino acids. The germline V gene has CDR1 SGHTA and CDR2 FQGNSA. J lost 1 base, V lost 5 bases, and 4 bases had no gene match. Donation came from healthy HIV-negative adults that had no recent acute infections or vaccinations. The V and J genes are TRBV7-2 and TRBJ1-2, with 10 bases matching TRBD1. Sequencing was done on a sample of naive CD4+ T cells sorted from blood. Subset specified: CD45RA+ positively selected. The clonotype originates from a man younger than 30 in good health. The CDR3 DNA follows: TGTGCCAGCAGCACCGGACAGGGGGGTAACTATGGCTACACCTTC. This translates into CASSTGQGGNYGYTF.